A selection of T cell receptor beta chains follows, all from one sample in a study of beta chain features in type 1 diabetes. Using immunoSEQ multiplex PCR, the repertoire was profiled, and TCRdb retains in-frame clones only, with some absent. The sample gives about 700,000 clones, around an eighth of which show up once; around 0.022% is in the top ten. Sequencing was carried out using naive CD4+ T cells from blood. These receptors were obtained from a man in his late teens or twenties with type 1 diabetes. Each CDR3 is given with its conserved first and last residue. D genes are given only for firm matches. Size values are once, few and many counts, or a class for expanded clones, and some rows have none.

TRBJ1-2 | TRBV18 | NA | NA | TGTGCCAGCTCACCAGATTACGGACAAGGCGGGACAAACTATGGCTACACCTTC | CASSPDYGQGGTNYGYTF
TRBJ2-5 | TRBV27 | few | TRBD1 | TGTGCCAGCAGTTCTCCGACAGGGGGTAGAGAGACCCAGTACTTC | CASSSPTGGRETQYF
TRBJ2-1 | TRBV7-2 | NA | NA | TGTGCCAGCAGCCCACGGGCCCAGGGTGGGCAGTTCTTC | CASSPRAQGGQFF
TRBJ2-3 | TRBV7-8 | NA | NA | TGTGCCAGCAGCACCCGCCCGGGACTGCTCCCAGATACGCAGTATTTT | CASSTRPGLLPDTQYF
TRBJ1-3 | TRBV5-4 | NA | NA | TGTGCCAGCAGCTACGAACGGGGGACCTCTGGAAACACCATATATTTT | CASSYERGTSGNTIYF
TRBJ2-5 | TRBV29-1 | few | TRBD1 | TGCAGCGTTGAAGATCCCAAGACAGGGGGCTTCGGAGAGACCCAGTACTTC | CSVEDPKTGGFGETQYF
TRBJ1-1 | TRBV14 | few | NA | TGTGCCAGCAGCCAATTTGAAAGCACTGAAGCTTTCTTT | CASSQFESTEAFF
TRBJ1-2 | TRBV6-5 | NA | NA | TGTGCCAGCAGTTACGGGGCAGGACTTTATGGCTACACCTTC | CASSYGAGLYGYTF
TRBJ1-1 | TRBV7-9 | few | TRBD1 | TGTGCCAGCAGCCTCGGACAGGGGGCAGCTGAAGCTTTCTTT | CASSLGQGAAEAFF
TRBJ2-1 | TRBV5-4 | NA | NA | TGTGCCAGCAGCTTGGCGGTAAGGGAGTACAATGAGCAGTTCTTC | CASSLAVREYNEQFF
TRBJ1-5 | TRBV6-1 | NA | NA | TGTGCCAGCAGTGAAGGTCCAGATAGCAATCAGCCCCAGCATTTT | CASSEGPDSNQPQHF
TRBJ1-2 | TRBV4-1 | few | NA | TGCGCCAGCAGCCCCCATGGGGTGGGGGTAATGTATGGCTACACCTTC | CASSPHGVGVMYGYTF
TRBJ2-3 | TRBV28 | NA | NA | TGTGCCAGCAGTCCGACACACCAAGCCACAGATACGCAGTATTTT | CASSPTHQATDTQYF
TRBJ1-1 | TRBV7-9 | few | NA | TGTGCCAGCACCTCGATGGGGAACACTGAAGCTTTCTTT | CASTSMGNTEAFF
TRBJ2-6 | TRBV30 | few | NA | TGTGCCTGGAGTGGCGGTTCCTCTGGGGCCAACGTCCTGACTTTC | CAWSGGSSGANVLTF
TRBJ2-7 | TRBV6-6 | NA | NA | TGTGCCAGCAGCACGAACTACGAGCAGTACTTC | CASSTNYEQYF
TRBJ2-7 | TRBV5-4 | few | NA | TGTGCCAGCAGCGCCGGGGCCGTAACCCTCTACGAGCAGTACTTC | CASSAGAVTLYEQYF
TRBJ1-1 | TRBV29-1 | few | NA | TGCAGCGTTGAGAAGGGTACCACTGAAGCTTTCTTT | CSVEKGTTEAFF
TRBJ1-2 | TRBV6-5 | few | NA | TGTGCCAGCAGTGAAGGGGGCTATGGCTACACCTTC | CASSEGGYGYTF
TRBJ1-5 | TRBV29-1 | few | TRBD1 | TGCAGCGTTGAAGGGGACAGGGACCAGCCCCAGCATTTT | CSVEGDRDQPQHF
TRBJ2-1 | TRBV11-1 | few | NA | TGTGCCAGCAGTACGGACGCCTCCTACAATGAGCAGTTCTTC | CASSTDASYNEQFF
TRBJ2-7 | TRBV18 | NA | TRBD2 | TGTGCCAGCTCACCGTACAGCGGGGGCCGGATTAGCTCCTACGAGCAGTACTTC | CASSPYSGGRISSYEQYF
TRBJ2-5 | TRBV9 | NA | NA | TGTGCCAGCAGCGGACCCCGAGACTTGGAGACCCAGTACTTC | CASSGPRDLETQYF
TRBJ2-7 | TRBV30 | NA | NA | TGTGCCTGGAGTTACAGGTACGAGCAGTACTTC | CAWSYRYEQYF
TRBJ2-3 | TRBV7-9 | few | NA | TGTGCCAGCAGCTTAAGCACAGATACGCAGTATTTT | CASSLSTDTQYF